The T cell receptor (beta chain) described here comes from a study of tumor and adjacent non-tumor tissue in lung cancer. Study-wide background: The cohort had around eleven adenocarcinoma, a couple of squamous cell and 1 small cell patients. Samples averaged around 4 million productive TCRbeta reads each.

The V and J ends lost 6 bases and 0 bases respectively, with 5 bases between them. CDR3 length equals 12 residues. Per the germline V gene, CDR1 is KGHDR and CDR2 is SFDVKD. Whole-study results and caveats: In normal lung, the top 100 clones were significantly more dominant than in tumor.

The library came from three nested PCR rounds adapted from ARM-PCR protocols. TCRdb reanalysed the multiplex PCR reads using MiXCR and keeps one entry per CDR3 protein. The profile covers more than 95,000 distinct CDR3 sequences, with about 66% appearing a single time and about 13% taken by the ten largest. No cell sorting was done before RNA was extracted from the tissue. A remark on this clonotype: The antigen is unknown.

The sequence was collected from a man aged 25-45 years with non-small cell lung cancer. Source material: lung tumor tissue. The J gene is TRBJ2-7, the V gene TRBV24-1; unclear D gene. The CDR3 is CATSPGSYEQYF. In DNA form, the CDR3 reads TGTGCCACCAGTCCAGGCTCCTACGAGCAGTACTTC.